Below are 16 T cell receptor beta chains sequenced from a single sample in a study of blood T cell repertoires in COVID-19. Sequencing was performed with immunoSEQ multiplex PCR; in TCRdb, only in-frame clones are kept and a portion is missing. The table lists under 90,000 clones, roughly 84% of them singletons. Material: peripheral blood. These receptors were collected from a man aged 65 to 79 with active or convalescent COVID-19.

J is TRBJ1-3 and V is TRBV5-1; 9 nucleotides line up with TRBD1. The CDR3 contains 14 residues. J was trimmed by 2 bases and V by 4 bases; bases with no gene match: 1. Germline lookup yields CDR1 SGHRS and CDR2 YFSETQ. In DNA, the CDR3 is TGCGCCAGCAGCAGACAGGGGGCTGGAAACACCATATATTTT. This translates into CASSRQGAGNTIYF.

This chain uses TRBV5-3 with TRBJ2-1; TRBD2 matches 7 bases. TRBV5-3 is flagged as an ORF with uncertain function. V dropped 7 bases and J dropped 0; count of bases not matched to a gene: 7. The CDR3 spans 15 residues. The CDR3 region has the DNA TGTGCCAGAGGGGGGGGACCCAGCTCCTACAATGAGCAGTTCTTC. This translates into CARGGGPSSYNEQFF.

The gene calls are TRBV19 and TRBJ1-2, with TRBD1 matching over 10 bases. The CDR3 runs to 17 residues. Germline V gene sequence: CDR1 LNHDA, CDR2 SQIVND (reference sequence). V shed 5 bases, J shed 3 bases, and the junction held 12 bases outside the gene matches. In DNA form, the CDR3 reads TGTGCCAGTAGTGGAGTAATGGGGACAGGGGTTCACTATGGCTACACCTTC. This encodes CASSGVMGTGVHYGYTF.

The J gene is TRBJ2-2, the V gene TRBV6-5; 7 bases are shared with TRBD1. The V segment lost 8 bases and the J segment 2 bases; nucleotides outside the gene matches: 5. Looked up from germline, CDR1 is MNHEY and CDR2 is SVGAGI. The CDR3 contains 14 residues. The CDR3 nucleotides read TGTGCCAGCGACAGGGAGCGTAACACCGGGGAGCTGTTTTTT. The encoded protein is CASDRERNTGELFF.

This sequence joins TRBV6-6 and TRBJ2-1; 9 positions agree with TRBD1. The J segment lost 5 bases and the V segment lost 0 bases, leaving 2 bases of the junction unmatched. The CDR3 has 15 residues. Germline V gives CDR1 MNHNY, CDR2 SVGAGI (reference sequence). The CDR3: CASSYSGTGNNEQFF. For the CDR3, the DNA is TGTGCCAGCAGTTACTCTGGGACAGGGAACAATGAGCAGTTCTTC.

The chain carries TRBV5-1 and TRBJ1-3; D gene uncertain. V lost 7 bases, J lost 0 bases, and 8 bases lay in between. This CDR3 comprises 13 residues. From germline, CDR1 is SGHRS and CDR2 YFSETQ. In DNA, the CDR3 is TGCGCCAGCGCGGGGAACTCTGGAAACACCATATATTTT. This gives the protein CASAGNSGNTIYF.

This sequence joins TRBV5-1 and TRBJ1-3; no reliable D call. This CDR3 is 13 amino acids long. V was shortened by 4 bases and J by 1 base, with 6 bases between the two germline ends. Germline CDR1 is SGHRS and CDR2 is YFSETQ. Written as DNA, the CDR3 is TGCGCCAGCAGCGAGGTTTCTGGAAACACCATATATTTT. Translated: CASSEVSGNTIYF.

The rearrangement uses TRBV3-1 (or the pseudogene TRBV3-2) and TRBJ2-5, with a weak D call TRBD1 (6 bases). V was pared by 1 base and J by 4 bases, with 10 bases between. There are 14 residues in the CDR3. The germline gives CDR1 LGHDT, CDR2 YNNKEL (reference sequence). The CDR3 region is CASSQVMGAETQYF. The DNA for the CDR3 is TGTGCCAGCAGCCAAGTAATGGGGGCAGAGACCCAGTACTTC.

V is TRBV6-5 and J is TRBJ2-3; 8 bases map to TRBD1. Germline CDR1 MNHEY, CDR2 SVGAGI. This CDR3 contains 15 residues. V dropped 4 bases and J dropped 3; count of bases not matched to a gene: 6. This CDR3 reads CASSFRTGMTDTQYF. For the CDR3, the DNA is TGTGCCAGCAGTTTCAGGACAGGGATGACAGATACGCAGTATTTT.

The V and J genes are TRBV18 and TRBJ1-2; TRBD1 agrees at 7 bases. This CDR3 region has 14 residues. Germline V gene data show CDR1 as KGHSH and CDR2 as LQKENI. Trimming removed 2 bases from V and 6 bases from J; junction bases left unmatched: 6. CDR3 in DNA: TGTGCCAGCTCACCAGAAGGGGGCATGGATGGCTACACCTTC. Its protein product is CASSPEGGMDGYTF.

V usage is TRBV5-1 and J usage is TRBJ2-3; TRBD1 is a possible D gene (6 bases). Trimming removed 4 bases at V and 2 bases at J, with 20 bases between. Germline V lookup: CDR1 SGHRS, CDR2 YFSETQ. This CDR3 contains 17 residues. The CDR3 DNA reads as TGCGCCAGCAGCACCTCTACCGGGACACTAACCACAGATACGCAGTATTTT. Protein: CASSTSTGTLTTDTQYF.

Notes on this clone: This specimen includes other DNA sequences encoding the same CDR3. The chain couples TRBV18 to TRBJ1-3; D may be TRBD1 (6 bases). The CDR3 totals 15 residues. Deletions cut 3 bases from V and 1 base from J, with 10 bases between. Germline V CDR1 and CDR2: KGHSH, LQKENI. The CDR3 protein is CASSPSQGSGNTIYF. In DNA, the CDR3 is TGTGCCAGCTCACCCAGCCAGGGGTCTGGAAACACCATATATTTT. Combining the CDR3 with reference TRBV18 and TRBJ1-3 gives the whole variable domain NAGVMQNPRHLVRRRGQEARLRCSPMKGHSHVYWYRQLPEEGLKFMVYLQKENIIDESGMPKERFSAEFPKEGPSILRIQQVVRGDSAAYFCASSPSQGSGNTIYFGEGSWLTVV.

This clone was recorded only once. CDR3 DNA sequence: TGTGCAAGTCGCTTCCCAGGGGGAGACGACTCTGGGGCCAACGTCCTGACTTTC. Translating it yields CASRFPGGDDSGANVLTF. J is TRBJ2-6 and V is TRBV12-2; the D call TRBD1 from the table was never checked on the DNA. TRBV12-2 is a pseudogene locus. The CDR3 covers 18 residues.

The chain has TRBV3-1 (or the pseudogene TRBV3-2) and TRBJ1-4, with 10 bases aligning to TRBD1. Germline CDR1 LGHDT, CDR2 YNNKEL (reference sequence). The J segment lost 8 bases and the V segment lost 2 bases, leaving 8 bases of the junction unmatched. CDR3 length equals 16 residues. The CDR3 DNA reads TGTGCCAGCAGCCAAAGGAGGACAGGGGGGCGAGAAAAACTGTTTTTT. Translating gives CASSQRRTGGREKLFF.

The rearrangement links TRBV5-1 to TRBJ1-1; D is undetermined. Per the germline V gene, CDR1 is SGHRS and CDR2 is YFSETQ. V lost 4 bases and J lost 6, with 13 bases in between. CDR3 length: 13 amino acids. The CDR3 nucleotides read TGCGCCAGCAGCGTGAGGGTAGCCTCTGAAGCTTTCTTT. This translates into CASSVRVASEAFF.

The J gene is TRBJ2-1, the V gene TRBV19; 11 positions match TRBD2. The V segment lost 4 bases and the J segment 1 base; nucleotides outside the gene matches: 9. CDR3 length equals 18 residues. Looked up from germline, CDR1 is LNHDA and CDR2 is SQIVND (reference sequence). CDR3 in DNA: TGTGCCAGTAGTAGTCTAGCGACTAGCGGGAAATCCTACAATGAGCAGTTCTTC. It yields the protein CASSSLATSGKSYNEQFF.